The source of this TCR beta chain is a study of shared clonotypes between healthy human individuals. Findings and limits, study-wide: Clonotypes that were shared across a handful of donors made up around 5.5% of naive CD4 clonotypes. Generation probabilities of non-shared clonotypes were lower (relative to those shared by all four donors).

In the authors' workflow: ImmunoSEQ only sent back junction sequences with no quality scores, so filtering was done differently. The protocol was immunoSEQ multiplex PCR, while the TCRdb copy is restricted to in-frame clones and leaves out a portion. The D gene and trimming were derived from the DNA, and the V and J assignments and clone size from that table. The top ten clones hold 0.95% to 1.5% of a sample with around 2,000,000 clones, over 85% of them seen once. In the naive CD8 group, cells lacked CD45RO and were positively selected for CCR7, so terminally differentiated effector memory CD45RA+ cells were left out. This clone occurred once. Antigen specificity is unknown. Within the sample, other DNA sequences also encode this same CDR3. The clonotype comes from a man aged 18 to 30 in good health. The specimen was naive CD8+ T cells sorted from blood.

The CDR3 protein is CASSLSGTANTEAFF. Written as DNA, the CDR3 is TGTGCCAGCAGTTTATCCGGGACAGCCAACACTGAAGCTTTCTTT. J is TRBJ1-1 and V is TRBV28, with 7 bases lining up with TRBD1. The V gene end was trimmed by 1 base and the J gene end by 2 bases; junction bases not matched to a gene: 4. CDR3 length equals 15 residues. Germline CDR1 and CDR2: MDHEN and SYDVKM. Based on the CDR3 plus reference TRBV28 and TRBJ1-1, the full variable domain is DVKVTQSSRYLVKRTGEKVFLECVQDMDHENMFWYRQDPGLGLRLIYFSYDVKMKEKGDIPEGYSVSREKKERFSLILESASTNQTSMYLCASSLSGTANTEAFFGQGTRLTVV.